Listed here are 2 T cell receptor beta chains from one sample, sequenced in a study of cytomegalovirus exposure and HLA in healthy donors. The PCR contained 60 Vbeta and 13 Jbeta primers. Clones were sequenced by immunoSEQ multiplex PCR, and TCRdb holds only the in-frame ones, with some missing. The repertoire holds 140,000 to 150,000 clones, with 70% as singletons. Sequencing was carried out using PBMCs. The receptors stem from an older woman in good health and CMV-seropositive.

The rearrangement links TRBV6-1 to TRBJ1-1; TRBD1 matches at 11 bases. The CDR3 consists of 15 residues. The ends lost 2 bases at V and 4 bases at J; junction bases unmatched: 3. Per germline, CDR1 MNHNS and CDR2 SASEGT. The CDR3 nucleotides are TGTGCCAGCAGTGAACTTGGACAGGGGGCCACTGAAGCTTTCTTT. Its protein is CASSELGQGATEAFF.

The chain couples TRBV6-1 to TRBJ2-1; D might be TRBD2 (5 bases). Germline V gene data show CDR1 as MNHNS and CDR2 as SASEGT. V lost 11 bases and J 8 bases, leaving 22 bases between the germline ends. The CDR3 spans 14 residues. Written as DNA, the CDR3 is TGTGCCGCCGCCCAAGGGCTAGCATCTGATGAGCAGTTCTTC. Encoded protein: CAAAQGLASDEQFF.